This T cell receptor (beta chain) is from a study of T cells in women clearing cervical HPV infection. Study as a whole: Blood came at first lesion visit for cases, post-clearance for controls.

Concerning this clone itself: Read data end 3 residues before the CDR3 end; the end is taken from the germline J gene.

Assay: immunoSEQ multiplex PCR; the TCRdb copy retains only in-frame clones and omits some. The sample shows 23,000 or so clones, and approximately 6% sits with its ten largest clones. CDR3 length equals 14 residues. CDR1 and CDR2 (germline): LNHDA, SQIVND (reference sequence). This clonotype was obtained from a woman between 18 and 69 years old with a cervical HPV16 infection that either progressed to CIN3+ or cleared (not recorded which). Input material: blood buffy coat. The chain recombines TRBV19 with TRBJ2-4, with D hard to call. CDR3 bases read: TGTGCCAGTAGTATTGGCCCGGCCAACTATGGT. This encodes CASSIGPANYG. The whole CDR3 region reads CASSIGPANYGQYF.